Following are 22 T cell receptor beta chains from one sample sequenced in a study of T cells in Graves' hyperthyroidism and ophthalmopathy (dated by TCRdb to the late 2010s). Receptor amplification or capture employed multiplex PCR. The data were produced on an Illumina HiSeq 2000. Amplification of TCR beta CDR3 regions was carried out from RNA transcripts. The TCR CDR3 was subjected to a first round of RT-PCR using the HTBI primer set and the Qiagen OneStep RT-PCR kit. Clones were called with MiXCR by TCRdb after fastp trimmed the public reads at Q25, and only in-frame beta chains were retained. Every distinct CDR3 protein forms one entry, paired with its most common genes and DNA. In this sample the table shows a few hundred thousand distinct CDR3 sequences, around 16% of which occur a single time. The biggest ten clones account for around 28% of the sample. Specimen: blood. Receptors originate from a woman between 25 and 40 years old with Graves' ophthalmopathy.

The rearrangement links TRBV6-2 or TRBV6-3 to TRBJ2-1; 7 bases match TRBD2. Germline CDR1 and CDR2: MNHEY and SVGEGT. The ends lost 7 bases at V and 7 bases at J; junction bases unmatched: 19. CDR3 length: 17 amino acids. CDR3: CASTILALAGERNEQFF. As DNA, the CDR3 is TGTGCCAGCACCATACTTGCCCTCGCGGGAGAAAGAAATGAGCAGTTCTTC.

This clonotype was observed many times. The chain couples TRBV28 to TRBJ2-3; 7 bases align to TRBD1. Germline lookup yields CDR1 MDHEN and CDR2 SYDVKM. V dropped 3 bases and J dropped 3; count of bases not matched to a gene: 9. The CDR3 extends over 16 amino acids. The CDR3 region is CASSFIGGAPTDTQYF. The CDR3 DNA follows: TGTGCCAGCAGTTTTATAGGGGGCGCCCCAACAGATACGCAGTATTTT.

This clonotype was observed many times. The J gene is TRBJ2-7, the V gene TRBV3-1; D possibly matches TRBD1 or TRBD2 (5 bases each). The CDR3 is 14 residues long. The V and J ends lost 6 bases and 0 bases respectively, with 12 bases between them. Germline CDR1 and CDR2: LGHDT and YNNKEL (reference sequence). The CDR3 DNA sequence: TGTGCCAGCAGGAACCGGGACGTCTCCTACGAGCAGTACTTC. Protein product: CASRNRDVSYEQYF.

In the case of this clonotype: Since a much larger clone is just one base distant, this may be a read error. The V gene is TRBV20-1, the J gene TRBJ2-1; TRBD2 matches at 11 bases. The CDR3 covers 14 residues. The junction had 8 bases not matched to a gene; V was cut back by 4 bases and J by 9 bases. Looked up from germline, CDR1 is DFQATT and CDR2 is SNEGSKA (reference sequence). The CDR3: CSATGLADVGEQFF. In nucleotides, the CDR3 is TGCAGTGCTACGGGACTAGCGGACGTTGGTGAGCAGTTCTTC.

This clonotype appeared once. The V call is TRBV19, the J call TRBJ2-7; 7 nucleotides line up with TRBD1. CDR3 length: 14 residues. Germline V gives CDR1 LNHDA, CDR2 SQIVND (reference sequence). V lost 3 bases to trimming and J lost 7 bases; unmatched junction nucleotides: 9. The CDR3 DNA reads as TGTGCCAGTAGTATCGACGACAGGGTGGGGGAGCAGTACTTC. Amino acid sequence: CASSIDDRVGEQYF. The full variable domain, in which reference TRBV19 and TRBJ2-7 provide the parts outside the CDR3, is DGGITQSPKYLFRKEGQNVTLSCEQNLNHDAMYWYRQDPGQGLRLIYYSQIVNDFQKGDIAEGYSVSREKKESFPLTVTSAQKNPTAFYLCASSIDDRVGEQYFGPGTRLTVT.

This clonotype was counted many times. The V and J genes are TRBV7-2 and TRBJ2-4; the match to TRBD1 covers 9 bases. Germline V gene data show CDR1 as SGHTA and CDR2 as FQGNSA. V shed 2 bases, J shed 9 bases, and the junction held 8 bases outside the gene matches. The CDR3 length is 15 residues. CDR3 loop: CASSLLGTGSSIQYF. CDR3 DNA sequence: TGTGCCAGCAGCTTATTGGGGACAGGGAGCAGCATTCAGTACTTC.

This clonotype showed up many times. The chain's CDR3 is CASFSPRGNYEQYF. In DNA form, the CDR3 reads TGTGCCAGCTTTTCACCACGAGGGAACTACGAGCAGTACTTC. The genes are TRBV2 and TRBJ2-7; tentatively, D is TRBD2 (5 bases). V was trimmed by 8 bases and J by 3 bases, leaving 17 bases between them. The V gene's germline CDR1 is SNHLY and CDR2 FYNNEI. The CDR3 has 14 residues.

The chain recombines TRBV5-1 with TRBJ2-1; tentatively, D is TRBD2 (6 bases). This CDR3 has 14 amino acids. V was cut by 0 bases and J by 12 bases, with 16 bases left in between. Germline CDR1 SGHRS, CDR2 YFSETQ. The CDR3 nucleotides read TGCGCCAGCAGCTTGGGGGAGGAGGGCCGTAGGCAGTTCTTC. Its translation: CASSLGEEGRRQFF.

This clonotype was seen many times. The genes are TRBV5-6 and TRBJ1-6; D unresolved. Germline V lookup: CDR1 SGHDT, CDR2 YYEEEE. The CDR3 sequence is 17 residues long. V lost 1 base, J lost 8 bases, and 19 bases lay in between. The CDR3 spells CASSLPAETSADSPLHF. The CDR3 DNA follows: TGTGCCAGCAGCTTGCCTGCAGAGACCAGTGCTGATTCACCCCTCCACTTT.

This clonotype was observed a few times. The chain carries TRBV7-6 and TRBJ1-4; D may be TRBD1 (5 bases). This CDR3 region has 15 residues. The V and J ends lost 5 bases and 7 bases respectively, with 17 bases between them. Germline V lookup: CDR1 SGHVS, CDR2 FNYEAQ. As DNA, the CDR3 is TGTGCCAGCAGCCCAGTCCAGGGTCGTGGTGAAAAACTGTTTTTT. Protein product: CASSPVQGRGEKLFF.

This clonotype was counted ten times or more. This rearrangement joins TRBV20-1 to TRBJ2-1; D uncertain. Per the germline V gene, CDR1 is DFQATT and CDR2 is SNEGSKA (reference sequence). The CDR3 totals 14 residues. Trimming cost V 1 base and J 8 bases, with 15 bases left between them. CDR3 nucleotides: TGCAGTGCTAGAGTCTCGGGTGGATGGGATGAGCAGTTCTTC. Amino acids: CSARVSGGWDEQFF.

In DNA form, the CDR3 reads TGTGCCAGCAGAGCCTGGGGGGGGGGAGGAGGCTACACCTTC. Its translation is CASRAWGGGGGYTF. The chain links TRBV6-1 to TRBJ1-2, with D possibly being TRBD1 (5 bases). V dropped 6 bases and J dropped 8 bases, with 19 bases sitting between them. The germline V gene has CDR1 MNHNS and CDR2 SASEGT. The CDR3 is made up of 14 amino acids.

This sequence joins TRBV7-3 and TRBJ2-7; D gene unclear. The CDR3 sequence is 15 residues long. CDR1 is SGHTA and CDR2 is FQGTGA in the germline V gene. The V and J ends lost 4 bases and 4 bases respectively, with 17 bases between them. DNA of the CDR3: TGTGCCAGCAGCTCCTATAGCAGGAGAACGTACGAGCAGTACTTC. Translated, it gives CASSSYSRRTYEQYF.

J is TRBJ1-1 and V is TRBV6-1, with D perhaps matching TRBD1 (5 bases). Germline CDR1 and CDR2: MNHNS and SASEGT. CDR3 length equals 14 residues. Trimming removed 8 bases from V and 0 bases from J, with 13 bases in between. The CDR3 is CASLQGVLNTEAFF. CDR3 sequence (DNA): TGTGCCAGCCTACAAGGGGTCCTGAACACTGAAGCTTTCTTT.

J is TRBJ2-7 and V is TRBV20-1; 7 bases fit TRBD2. The V gene end was trimmed by 3 bases and the J gene end by 3 bases; junction bases not matched to a gene: 8. The CDR3 has 14 amino acids. Germline V gene data show CDR1 as DFQATT and CDR2 as SNEGSKA (reference sequence). The CDR3 region is CSARTGLNNYEQYF. In DNA, the CDR3 is TGCAGTGCTAGGACGGGACTAAATAACTACGAGCAGTACTTC.

This clonotype was detected ten times or more. The rearrangement joins TRBV18 to TRBJ2-1; the D call may be TRBD1 or TRBD2 (5 bases each). CDR1 is KGHSH, CDR2 LQKENI, per germline. This CDR3 comprises 15 residues. V lost 0 bases to trimming and J lost 6 bases, with 12 bases between them. The CDR3 region has the DNA TGTGCCAGCTCACCACCCCGGGACCGGCGCAATGAGCAGTTCTTC. It specifies CASSPPRDRRNEQFF.

This clonotype has ten or more counts. The chain employs TRBV29-1 and TRBJ2-1, with D uncertain. Germline V gene data show CDR1 as SQVTM and CDR2 as ANQGSEA. V shed 8 bases and J shed 0 bases, with 8 bases lying between them. The CDR3 loop spans 12 amino acids. In DNA, the CDR3 is TGCAGCCTGACCTACTCCTACAATGAGCAGTTCTTC. Translated, it gives CSLTYSYNEQFF.

The chain has TRBV24-1 and TRBJ2-1; D remains unclear. Germline CDR1 is KGHDR and CDR2 is SFDVKD. V lost 3 bases and J lost 4, with 6 bases in between. The CDR3 is 13 amino acids. The CDR3 loop reads CATSDLEYNEQFF. In DNA form, the CDR3 reads TGTGCCACCAGTGATCTGGAATACAATGAGCAGTTCTTC.

The gene calls are TRBV3-1 and TRBJ2-2, with TRBD2 matching over 11 bases. Germline V lookup: CDR1 LGHDT, CDR2 YNNKEL (reference sequence). V lost 3 bases, J lost 3 bases, and 3 bases stayed unmatched. The CDR3 is 16 residues long. The chain's CDR3 is CASSQGLAEHTGELFF. CDR3 nucleotides: TGTGCCAGCAGCCAGGGACTAGCGGAGCACACCGGGGAGCTGTTTTTT.

This clonotype has at least ten counts. V and J are TRBV7-9 and TRBJ2-5; D is perhaps TRBD1 (5 bases). Germline V gene sequence: CDR1 SEHNR, CDR2 FQNEAQ (reference sequence). This CDR3 spans 14 amino acids. Trimming removed 3 bases from V and 2 bases from J, with 10 bases in between. This chain's CDR3 is CASSFRAAQETQYF. The CDR3 DNA reads as TGTGCCAGCAGCTTCAGGGCGGCACAAGAGACCCAGTACTTC.

In its sample, this clonotype was seen many times. The chain links TRBV28 to TRBJ2-5; the match to TRBD2 covers 9 bases. This CDR3 comprises 12 residues. Germline V CDR1 and CDR2: MDHEN, SYDVKM. Losses at the gene ends were 8 bases for V and 4 bases for J; bases not matched to a gene: 2. CDR3 in amino acids: CASLTSGETQYF. CDR3 bases: TGTGCCAGCTTGACTAGCGGAGAGACCCAGTACTTC.

This clonotype came up many times. This chain links TRBV20-1 with TRBJ1-1; no reliable D call. The CDR3 sequence is 15 residues long. Germline loops: CDR1 DFQATT, CDR2 SNEGSKA (reference sequence). V gave up 0 bases and J gave up 0 bases, with 11 bases separating them. CDR3 nucleotide sequence: TGCAGTGCTAGAGATTGGGCAGGAGTGAACACTGAAGCTTTCTTT. Translated: CSARDWAGVNTEAFF.